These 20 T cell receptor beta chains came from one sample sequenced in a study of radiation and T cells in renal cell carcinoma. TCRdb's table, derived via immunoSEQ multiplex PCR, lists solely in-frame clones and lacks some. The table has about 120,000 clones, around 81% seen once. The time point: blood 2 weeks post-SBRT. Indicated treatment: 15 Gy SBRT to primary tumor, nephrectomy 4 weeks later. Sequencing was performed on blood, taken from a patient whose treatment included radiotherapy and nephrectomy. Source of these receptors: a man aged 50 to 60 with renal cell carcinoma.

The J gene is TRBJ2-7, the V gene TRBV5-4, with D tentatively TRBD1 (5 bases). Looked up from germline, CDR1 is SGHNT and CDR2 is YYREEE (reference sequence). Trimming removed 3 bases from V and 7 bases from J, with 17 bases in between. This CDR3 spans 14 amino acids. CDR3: CASSSGQNPGEQYF. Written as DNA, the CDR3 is TGTGCCAGCAGCTCCGGACAAAACCCCGGGGAGCAGTACTTC.

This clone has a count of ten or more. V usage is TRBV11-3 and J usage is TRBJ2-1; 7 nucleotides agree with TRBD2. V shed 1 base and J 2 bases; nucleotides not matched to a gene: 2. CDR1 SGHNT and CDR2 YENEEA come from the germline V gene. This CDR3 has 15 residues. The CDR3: CASSLGGSTYNEQFF. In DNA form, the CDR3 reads TGTGCCAGCAGCTTAGGCGGGAGTACCTACAATGAGCAGTTCTTC.

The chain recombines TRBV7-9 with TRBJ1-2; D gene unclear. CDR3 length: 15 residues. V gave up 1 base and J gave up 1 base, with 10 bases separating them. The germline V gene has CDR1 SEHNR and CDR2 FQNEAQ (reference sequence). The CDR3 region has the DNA TGTGCCAGCAGCTTAGGGGGAGGTCTTAACTATGGCTACACCTTC. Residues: CASSLGGGLNYGYTF.

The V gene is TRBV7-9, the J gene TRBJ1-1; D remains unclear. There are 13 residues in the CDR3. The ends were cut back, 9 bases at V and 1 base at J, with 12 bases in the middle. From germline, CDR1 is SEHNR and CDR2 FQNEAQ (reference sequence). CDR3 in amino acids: CARPPKENTEAFF. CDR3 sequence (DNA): TGTGCCAGACCCCCAAAGGAGAACACTGAAGCTTTCTTT.

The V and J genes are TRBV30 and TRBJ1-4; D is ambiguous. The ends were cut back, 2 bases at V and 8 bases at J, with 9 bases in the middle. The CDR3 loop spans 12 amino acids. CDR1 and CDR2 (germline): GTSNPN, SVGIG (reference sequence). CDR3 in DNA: TGTGCCTGGAGTCCTCCAGGAGAAAAACTGTTTTTT. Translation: CAWSPPGEKLFF.

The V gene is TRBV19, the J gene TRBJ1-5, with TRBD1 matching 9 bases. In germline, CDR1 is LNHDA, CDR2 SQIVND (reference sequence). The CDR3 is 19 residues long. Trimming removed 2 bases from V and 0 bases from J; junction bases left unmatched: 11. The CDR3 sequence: CASSIPGQGRDYSNQPQHF. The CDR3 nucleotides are TGTGCCAGTAGTATACCCGGACAGGGGAGGGACTATAGCAATCAGCCCCAGCATTTT.

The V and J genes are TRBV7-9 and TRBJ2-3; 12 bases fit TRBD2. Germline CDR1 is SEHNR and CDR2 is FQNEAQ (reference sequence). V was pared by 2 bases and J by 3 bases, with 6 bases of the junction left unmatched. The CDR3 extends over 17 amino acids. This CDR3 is CASSLLWTSGITDTQYF. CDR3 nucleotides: TGTGCCAGCAGCTTACTTTGGACTAGCGGGATTACAGATACGCAGTATTTT.

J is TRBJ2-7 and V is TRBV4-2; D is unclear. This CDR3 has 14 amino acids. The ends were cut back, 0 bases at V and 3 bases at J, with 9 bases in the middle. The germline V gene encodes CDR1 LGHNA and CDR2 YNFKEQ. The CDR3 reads CASSQENILYEQYF. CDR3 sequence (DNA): TGTGCCAGCAGCCAAGAAAACATACTCTACGAGCAGTACTTC.

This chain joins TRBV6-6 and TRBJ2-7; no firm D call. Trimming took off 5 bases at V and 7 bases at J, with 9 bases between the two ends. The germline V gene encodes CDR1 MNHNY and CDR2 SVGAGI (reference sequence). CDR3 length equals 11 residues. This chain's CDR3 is CASSTPVEQYF. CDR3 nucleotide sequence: TGTGCCAGCAGTACTCCTGTGGAGCAGTACTTC.

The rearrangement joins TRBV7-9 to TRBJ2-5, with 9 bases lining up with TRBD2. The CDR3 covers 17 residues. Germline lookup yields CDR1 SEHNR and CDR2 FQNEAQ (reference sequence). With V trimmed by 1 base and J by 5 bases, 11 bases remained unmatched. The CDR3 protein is CASSLGAGTSRWETQYF. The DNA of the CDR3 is TGTGCCAGCAGCTTAGGGGCCGGGACTAGCCGATGGGAGACCCAGTACTTC. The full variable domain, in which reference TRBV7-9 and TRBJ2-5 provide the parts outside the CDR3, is DTGVSQNPRHKITKRGQNVTFRCDPISEHNRLYWYRQTLGQGPEFLTYFQNEAQLEKSRLLSDRFSAERPKGSFSTLEIQRTEQGDSAMYLCASSLGAGTSRWETQYFGPGTRLLVL.

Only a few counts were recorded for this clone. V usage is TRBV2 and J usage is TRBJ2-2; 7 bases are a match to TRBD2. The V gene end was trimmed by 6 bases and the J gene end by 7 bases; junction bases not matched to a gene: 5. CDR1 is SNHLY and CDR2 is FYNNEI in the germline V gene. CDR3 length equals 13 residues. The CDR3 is CASRGGPNGELFF. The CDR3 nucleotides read TGTGCCAGCAGGGGAGGGCCTAACGGGGAGCTGTTTTTT.

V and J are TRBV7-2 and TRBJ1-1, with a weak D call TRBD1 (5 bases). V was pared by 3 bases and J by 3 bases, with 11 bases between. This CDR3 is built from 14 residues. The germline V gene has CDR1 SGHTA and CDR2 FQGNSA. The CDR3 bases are TGTGCCAGCAGCTTGGGACTCCAATACACTGAAGCTTTCTTT. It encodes CASSLGLQYTEAFF.

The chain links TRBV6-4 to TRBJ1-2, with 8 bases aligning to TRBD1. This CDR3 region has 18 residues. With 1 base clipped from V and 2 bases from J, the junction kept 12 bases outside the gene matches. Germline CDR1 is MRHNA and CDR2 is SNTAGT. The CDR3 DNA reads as TGTGCCAGCAGTGACTATCGAGGGTTTAACAGGGGGAACTATGGCTACACCTTC. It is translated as CASSDYRGFNRGNYGYTF.

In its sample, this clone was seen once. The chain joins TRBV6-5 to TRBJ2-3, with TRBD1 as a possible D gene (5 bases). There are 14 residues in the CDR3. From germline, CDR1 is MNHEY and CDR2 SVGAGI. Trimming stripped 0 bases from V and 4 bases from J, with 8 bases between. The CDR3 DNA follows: TGTGCCAGCAGTTACTCTCAGGGTCCAGATACGCAGTATTTT. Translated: CASSYSQGPDTQYF.

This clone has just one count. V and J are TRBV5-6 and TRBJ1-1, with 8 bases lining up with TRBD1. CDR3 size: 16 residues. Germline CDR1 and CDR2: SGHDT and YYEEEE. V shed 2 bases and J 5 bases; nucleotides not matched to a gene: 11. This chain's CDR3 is CASSFRDRPLRTEAFF. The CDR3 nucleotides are TGTGCCAGCAGCTTCCGGGACAGGCCTTTGAGAACTGAAGCTTTCTTT.

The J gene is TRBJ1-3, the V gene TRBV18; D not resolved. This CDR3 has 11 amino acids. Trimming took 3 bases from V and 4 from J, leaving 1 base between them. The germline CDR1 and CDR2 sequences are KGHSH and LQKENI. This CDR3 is CASSPGNTIYF. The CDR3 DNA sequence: TGTGCCAGCTCACCCGGAAACACCATATATTTT. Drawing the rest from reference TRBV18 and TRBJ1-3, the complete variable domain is NAGVMQNPRHLVRRRGQEARLRCSPMKGHSHVYWYRQLPEEGLKFMVYLQKENIIDESGMPKERFSAEFPKEGPSILRIQQVVRGDSAAYFCASSPGNTIYFGEGSWLTVV.

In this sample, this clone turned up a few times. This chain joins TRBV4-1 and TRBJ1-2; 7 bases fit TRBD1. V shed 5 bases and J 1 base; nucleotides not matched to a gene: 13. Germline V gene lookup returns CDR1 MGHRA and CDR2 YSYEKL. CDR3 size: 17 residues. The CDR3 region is CASSVPSGQSFNYGYTF. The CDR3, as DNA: TGCGCCAGCAGCGTTCCTTCGGGACAGTCTTTTAACTATGGCTACACCTTC.

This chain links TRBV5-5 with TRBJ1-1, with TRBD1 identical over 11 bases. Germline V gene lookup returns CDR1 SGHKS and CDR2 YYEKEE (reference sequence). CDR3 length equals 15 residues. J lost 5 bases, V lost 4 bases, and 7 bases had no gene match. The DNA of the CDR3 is TGTGCCAGCAGCCTCCGGACAGGGGGCTATACTGAAGCTTTCTTT. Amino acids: CASSLRTGGYTEAFF. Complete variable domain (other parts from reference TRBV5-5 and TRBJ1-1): DAGVTQSPTHLIKTRGQQVTLRCSPISGHKSVSWYQQVLGQGPQFIFQYYEKEERGRGNFPDRFSARQFPNYSSELNVNALLLGDSALYLCASSLRTGGYTEAFFGQGTRLTVV.

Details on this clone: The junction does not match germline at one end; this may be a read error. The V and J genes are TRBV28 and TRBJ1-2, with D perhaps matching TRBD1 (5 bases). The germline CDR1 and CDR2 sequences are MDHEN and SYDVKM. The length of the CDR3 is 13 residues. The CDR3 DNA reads TGTGCCAGCAGGGGTTTGTTTTTTAAGGGACTTTACTTC. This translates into CASRGLFFKGLYF.

The DNA for the CDR3 is TGTGCCAGCCGGGACAGGATGAACACCGGGGAGCTGTTTTTT. It codes for CASRDRMNTGELFF. This chain uses TRBV6-1 with TRBJ2-2, with 8 nucleotides matching TRBD1. There are 14 residues in the CDR3. The trim removed 8 bases at V and 1 base at J, leaving 3 bases unmatched. Germline V gives CDR1 MNHNS, CDR2 SASEGT.